This TCR beta chain came from a study of T cells after yellow fever vaccination. This clonotype has at least ten counts. 5'RACE template switching generated TCR cDNA, adding a universal primer site and UMIs. TCRdb reprocessed the 5' RACE reads via MiXCR and lists one record per CDR3 protein. The sample lists over 250,000 distinct CDR3 sequences; roughly 4.3% were seen once. Losses at the gene ends were 7 bases for V and 0 bases for J; bases not matched to a gene: 2. The CDR3 consists of 12 residues. Germline V gives CDR1 SQVTM, CDR2 ANQGSEA. This chain links TRBV29-1 with TRBJ1-1; TRBD1 agrees at 7 bases. The input for sequencing was PBMCs, taken 5 days after the yellow fever booster vaccination. The sequence derives from a man younger than 30 who received the YFV17D yellow fever vaccine. CDR3 sequence (DNA): TGCAGCGGGGGACAGATGAACACTGAAGCTTTCTTT. It is translated as CSGGQMNTEAFF. Looking up the rest from reference TRBV29-1 and TRBJ1-1 gives the full variable domain: SAVISQKPSRDICQRGTSLTIQCQVDSQVTMMFWYRQQPGQSLTLIATANQGSEATYESGFVIDKFPISRPNLTFSTLTVSNMSPEDSSIYLCSGGQMNTEAFFGQGTRLTVV.